This TCR beta chain was sequenced for a study of OX40 agonist ivuxolimab in advanced cancers. In the study overall: Administration of intravenous ivuxolimab to patients occurred every 2 weeks at 0.01 to 10 mg/kg.

The CDR3 spans 14 residues. Germline loops: CDR1 SQVTM, CDR2 ANQGSEA. Deletions cut 8 bases from V and 0 bases from J, with 16 bases between. The method was immunoSEQ multiplex PCR; TCRdb's version includes in-frame clones alone and lacks a portion of them. The table includes 20,000 or so clones, approximately 86% detected once. Sequences were derived from CD4+ or CD8+ T cells sorted from blood, sampled in a trial of the OX40 agonist ivuxolimab. This receptor was taken from an adult with an advanced solid tumor such as melanoma, head and neck, liver or kidney cancer. The V gene is TRBV29-1, the J gene TRBJ1-2, with a weak D call TRBD1 (5 bases). The CDR3 here is CSPPQVGANYGYTF. The CDR3 coding sequence is TGCAGCCCCCCCCAGGTAGGGGCTAACTATGGCTACACCTTC.